This TCR beta chain emerged from a study of T cell responses to AZD1222 COVID-19 vaccine. It was second doses at about 4 or about 12 weeks that were pooled. Whole-study findings and limits: Close to half of spike-specific TCRs reportedly recognize unmutated variant regions. Only six or seven AZD1222 recipients tested seropositive at baseline. Increased Spike-specific TCR breadth and depth were observed after two AZD1222 doses.

The CDR3 length is 15 residues. Germline V gives CDR1 MDHEN, CDR2 SYDVKM. The J segment lost 2 bases and the V segment lost 5 bases, leaving 7 bases of the junction unmatched. Concerning this clone: Its antigen is still unknown.

TCRdb keeps only in-frame clones here, not all; method: immunoSEQ multiplex PCR. The sample contains 150,000 to 200,000 clones, nearly 95% of which appear only once. The chain combines TRBV28 with TRBJ2-3; 7 positions agree with TRBD1. The material sequenced was peripheral blood, taken 28 days after the second AZD1222 dose. This sequence originates from an adult who received the AZD1222 COVID-19 vaccine. CDR3 in amino acids: CASSRGQDFTDTQYF. CDR3 sequence (DNA): TGTGCCAGCAGTCGCGGACAGGACTTCACAGATACGCAGTATTTT.